Shown below are 4 T cell receptor beta chains from a single sample sequenced in a study of blood T cell repertoires in COVID-19. Some clones are missing from TCRdb's copy, which holds only in-frame ones; the method was immunoSEQ multiplex PCR. The table has 100,000 to 150,000 clones, about 81% seen once. The sample was peripheral blood. The receptors were gathered from a man aged 25-45 years with COVID-19, enrolled during active disease.

The genes are TRBV30 and TRBJ1-3, with no clear D. Trimming stripped 3 bases from V and 0 bases from J, with 15 bases between. The CDR3 totals 16 residues. CDR1 and CDR2 from the germline V gene are GTSNPN and SVGIG (reference sequence). CDR3 residues: CAWSPRGSYSGNTIYF. Written as DNA, the CDR3 is TGTGCCTGGAGCCCCAGAGGGAGTTACTCTGGAAACACCATATATTTT.

Ten or more counts support this clone. J is TRBJ1-2 and V is TRBV2; 7 nucleotides match TRBD1. The germline gives CDR1 SNHLY, CDR2 FYNNEI. V was pared by 4 bases and J by 5 bases, with 4 bases of the junction left unmatched. The CDR3 consists of 13 residues. The DNA for the CDR3 is TGTGCCAGCAGTGGGGGACAGCTATATGGCTACACCTTC. It codes for CASSGGQLYGYTF. Based on the CDR3 plus reference TRBV2 and TRBJ1-2, the full variable domain is EPEVTQTPSHQVTQMGQEVILRCVPISNHLYFYWYRQILGQKVEFLVSFYNNEISEKSEIFDDQFSVERPDGSNFTLKIRSTKLEDSAMYFCASSGGQLYGYTFGSGTRLTVV.

The chain has TRBV6-1 and TRBJ1-4; a possible D gene is TRBD1 (5 bases). The germline V gene encodes CDR1 MNHNS and CDR2 SASEGT. Trimming removed 2 bases at V and 0 bases at J, with 13 bases between. The CDR3 extends over 17 amino acids. The CDR3 DNA is TGTGCCAGCAGTGAAATGGTGACAGATGCAACTAATGAAAAACTGTTTTTT. Residues: CASSEMVTDATNEKLFF.

The V call is TRBV28, the J call TRBJ2-4, with TRBD2 matching 7 bases. The CDR3 consists of 14 residues. CDR1 MDHEN and CDR2 SYDVKM come from the germline V gene. Losses at the gene ends were 5 bases for V and 3 bases for J; bases not matched to a gene: 4. The CDR3 DNA reads as TGTGCCAGCAGTCCAGCGGGGAGCAAAAACATTCAGTACTTC. Translation gives CASSPAGSKNIQYF.